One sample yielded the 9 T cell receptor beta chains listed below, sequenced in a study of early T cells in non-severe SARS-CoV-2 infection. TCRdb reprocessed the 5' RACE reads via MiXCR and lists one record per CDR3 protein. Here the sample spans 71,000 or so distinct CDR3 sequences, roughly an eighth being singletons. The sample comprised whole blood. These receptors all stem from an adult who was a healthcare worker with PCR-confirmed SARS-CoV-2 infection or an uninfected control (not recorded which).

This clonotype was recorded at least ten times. The chain's CDR3 is CAWSPPTSGSTDTQYF. The CDR3 region has the DNA TGTGCCTGGAGTCCGCCGACTAGCGGTAGCACAGATACGCAGTATTTT. The chain combines TRBV30 with TRBJ2-3, with 9 positions matching TRBD2. The CDR3 consists of 16 residues. V gave up 2 bases and J gave up 0 bases; unmatched junction bases: 6. Germline V gives CDR1 GTSNPN, CDR2 SVGIG (reference sequence).

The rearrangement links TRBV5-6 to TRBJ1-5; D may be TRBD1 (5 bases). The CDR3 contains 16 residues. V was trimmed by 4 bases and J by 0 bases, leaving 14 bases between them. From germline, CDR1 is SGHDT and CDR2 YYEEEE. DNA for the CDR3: TGTGCCAGCAGCAGGTGGGGCCCCTCTAGCAATCAGCCCCAGCATTTT. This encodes CASSRWGPSSNQPQHF.

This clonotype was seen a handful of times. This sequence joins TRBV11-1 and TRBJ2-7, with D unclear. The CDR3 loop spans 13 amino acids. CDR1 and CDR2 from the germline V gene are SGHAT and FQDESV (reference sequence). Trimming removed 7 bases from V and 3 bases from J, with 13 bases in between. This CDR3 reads CASTVKMGYEQYF. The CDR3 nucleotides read TGTGCCAGCACCGTTAAAATGGGCTACGAGCAGTACTTC.

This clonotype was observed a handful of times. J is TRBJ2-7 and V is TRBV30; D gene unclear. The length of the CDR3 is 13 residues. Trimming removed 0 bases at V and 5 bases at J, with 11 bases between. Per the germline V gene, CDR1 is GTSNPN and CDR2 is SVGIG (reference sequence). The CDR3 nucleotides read TGTGCCTGGAGTGTAGAACTGCGCCACGAGCAGTACTTC. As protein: CAWSVELRHEQYF.

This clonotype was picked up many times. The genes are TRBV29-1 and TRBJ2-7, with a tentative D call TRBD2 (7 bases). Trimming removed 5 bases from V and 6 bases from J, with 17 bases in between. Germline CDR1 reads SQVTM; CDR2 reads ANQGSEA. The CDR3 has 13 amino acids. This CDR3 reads CSVPGIGGAEQYF. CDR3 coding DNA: TGCAGCGTTCCAGGCATAGGGGGGGCCGAGCAGTACTTC.

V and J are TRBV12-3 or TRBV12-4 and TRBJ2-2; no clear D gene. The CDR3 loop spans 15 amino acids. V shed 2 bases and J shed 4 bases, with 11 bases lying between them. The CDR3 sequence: CASSLRAILTGELFF. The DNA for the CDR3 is TGTGCCAGCAGTTTACGCGCCATCCTCACCGGGGAGCTGTTTTTT.

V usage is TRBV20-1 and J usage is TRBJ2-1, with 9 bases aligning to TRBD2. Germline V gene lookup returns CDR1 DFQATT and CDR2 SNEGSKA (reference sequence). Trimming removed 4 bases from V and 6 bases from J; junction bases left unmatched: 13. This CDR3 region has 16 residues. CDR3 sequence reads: CSAKTGLATRVNEQFF. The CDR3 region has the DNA TGCAGTGCTAAGACGGGACTAGCAACGAGGGTCAATGAGCAGTTCTTC.

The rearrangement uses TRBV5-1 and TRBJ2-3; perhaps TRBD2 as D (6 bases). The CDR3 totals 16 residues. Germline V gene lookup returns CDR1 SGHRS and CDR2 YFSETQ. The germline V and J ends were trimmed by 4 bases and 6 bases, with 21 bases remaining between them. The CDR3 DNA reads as TGCGCCAGCAGCCCGTTTGGCGGGGCCCCGGGGGATACGCAGTATTTT. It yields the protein CASSPFGGAPGDTQYF.

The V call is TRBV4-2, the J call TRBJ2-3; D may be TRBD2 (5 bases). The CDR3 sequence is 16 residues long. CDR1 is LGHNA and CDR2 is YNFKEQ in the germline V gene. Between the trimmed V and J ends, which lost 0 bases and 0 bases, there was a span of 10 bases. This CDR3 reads CASSQDPRGSTDTQYF. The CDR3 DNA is TGTGCCAGCAGCCAAGATCCCCGGGGAAGCACAGATACGCAGTATTTT.